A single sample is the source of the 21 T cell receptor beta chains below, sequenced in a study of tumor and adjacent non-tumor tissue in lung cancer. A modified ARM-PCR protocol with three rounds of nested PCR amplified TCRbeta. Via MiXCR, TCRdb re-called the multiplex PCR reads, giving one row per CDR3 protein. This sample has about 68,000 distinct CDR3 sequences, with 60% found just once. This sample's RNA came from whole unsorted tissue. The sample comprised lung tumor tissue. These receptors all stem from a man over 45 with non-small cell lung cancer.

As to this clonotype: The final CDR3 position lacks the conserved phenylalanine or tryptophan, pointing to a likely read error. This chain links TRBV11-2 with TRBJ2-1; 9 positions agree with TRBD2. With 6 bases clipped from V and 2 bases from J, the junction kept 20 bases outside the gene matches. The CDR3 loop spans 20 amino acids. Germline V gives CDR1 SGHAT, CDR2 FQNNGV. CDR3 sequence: CASRSFGVTLAGPTYNEQFL. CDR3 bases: TGTGCCAGCAGGTCTTTTGGGGTAACGCTAGCGGGGCCTACCTACAATGAGCAGTTCCTC.

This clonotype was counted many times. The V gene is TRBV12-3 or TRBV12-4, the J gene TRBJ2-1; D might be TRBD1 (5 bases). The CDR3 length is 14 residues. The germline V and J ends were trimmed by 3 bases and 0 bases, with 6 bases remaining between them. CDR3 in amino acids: CASSFDSSYNEQFF. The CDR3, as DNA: TGTGCCAGCAGTTTTGACAGCTCCTACAATGAGCAGTTCTTC.

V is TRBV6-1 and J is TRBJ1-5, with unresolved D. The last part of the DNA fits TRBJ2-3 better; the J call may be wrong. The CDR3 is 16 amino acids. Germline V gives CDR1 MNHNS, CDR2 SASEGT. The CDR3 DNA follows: TGTGCCAGCAGTGAAGACTGGGCAGGCAACGATCGGCCCCAGTATTTT. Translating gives CASSEDWAGNDRPQYF.

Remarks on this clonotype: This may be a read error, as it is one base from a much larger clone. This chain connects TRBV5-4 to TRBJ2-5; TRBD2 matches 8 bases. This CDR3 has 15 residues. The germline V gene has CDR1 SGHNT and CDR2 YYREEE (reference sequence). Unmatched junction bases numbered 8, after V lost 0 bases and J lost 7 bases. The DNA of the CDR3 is TGTGCCAGCAGCTTGGCTAACGGGGGGGCCGCGACCCAGTACTTC. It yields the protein CASSLANGGAATQYF.

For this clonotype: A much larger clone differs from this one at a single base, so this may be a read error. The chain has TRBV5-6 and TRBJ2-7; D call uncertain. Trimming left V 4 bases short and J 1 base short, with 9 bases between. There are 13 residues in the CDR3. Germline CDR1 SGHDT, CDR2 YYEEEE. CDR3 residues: CASSRTSSYEQYF. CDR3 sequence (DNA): TGTGCCAGCAGCCGCACCTCTTCCTACGAGCAGTACTTC.

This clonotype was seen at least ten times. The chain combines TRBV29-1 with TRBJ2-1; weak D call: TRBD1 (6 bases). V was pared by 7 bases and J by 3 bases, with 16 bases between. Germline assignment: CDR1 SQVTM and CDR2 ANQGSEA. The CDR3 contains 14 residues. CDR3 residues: CSGGGHWFYNEQFF. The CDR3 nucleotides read TGCAGCGGTGGGGGACATTGGTTCTACAATGAGCAGTTCTTC.

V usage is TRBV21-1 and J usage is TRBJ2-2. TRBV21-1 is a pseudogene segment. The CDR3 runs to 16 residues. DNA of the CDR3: TGTGCCAGCAGCAACACGACCCAATACTACACCGGGGAGCTGTTTTTT. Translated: CASSNTTQYYTGELFF.

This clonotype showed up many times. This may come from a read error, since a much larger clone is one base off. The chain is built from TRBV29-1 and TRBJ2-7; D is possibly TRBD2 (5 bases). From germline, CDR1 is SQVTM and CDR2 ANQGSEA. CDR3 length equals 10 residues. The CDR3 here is CSVADYERYF. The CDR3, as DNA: TGCAGCGTTGCAGACTACGAGCGGTACTTC.

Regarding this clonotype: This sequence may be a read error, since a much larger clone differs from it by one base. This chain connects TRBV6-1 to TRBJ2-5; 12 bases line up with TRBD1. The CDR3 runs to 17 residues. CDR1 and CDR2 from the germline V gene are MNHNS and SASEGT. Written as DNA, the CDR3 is TGTGTCAGCAGTCAAACGGGGGACAGGGGGCGGAGAGAGACCCAGTACTTC. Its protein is CVSSQTGDRGRRETQYF.

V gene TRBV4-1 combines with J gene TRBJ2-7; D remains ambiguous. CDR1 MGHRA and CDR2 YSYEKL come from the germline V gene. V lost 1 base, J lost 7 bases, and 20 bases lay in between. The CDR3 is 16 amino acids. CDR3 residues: CASSQAPGPDMYEQYF. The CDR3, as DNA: TGCGCCAGCAGCCAAGCTCCCGGCCCCGATATGTATGAGCAGTACTTC.

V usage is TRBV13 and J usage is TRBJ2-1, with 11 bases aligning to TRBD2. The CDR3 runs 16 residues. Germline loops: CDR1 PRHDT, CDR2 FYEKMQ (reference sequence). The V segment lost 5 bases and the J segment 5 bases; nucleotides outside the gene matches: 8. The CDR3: CASSPGTSGRDNEQFF. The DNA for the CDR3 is TGTGCCAGCAGCCCAGGGACTAGCGGTAGGGACAATGAGCAGTTCTTC.

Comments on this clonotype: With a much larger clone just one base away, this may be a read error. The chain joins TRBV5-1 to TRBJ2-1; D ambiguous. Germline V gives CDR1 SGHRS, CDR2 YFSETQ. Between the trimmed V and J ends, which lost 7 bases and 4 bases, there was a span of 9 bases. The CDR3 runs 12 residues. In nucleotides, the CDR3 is TGCGCCAGCCATGACCGATACAATGAGCAGTTCTTC. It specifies CASHDRYNEQFF. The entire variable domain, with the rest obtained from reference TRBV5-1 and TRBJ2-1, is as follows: KAGVTQTPRYLIKTRGQQVTLSCSPISGHRSVSWYQQTPGQGLQFLFEYFSETQRNKGNFPGRFSGRQFSNSRSEMNVSTLELGDSALYLCASHDRYNEQFFGPGTRLTVL.

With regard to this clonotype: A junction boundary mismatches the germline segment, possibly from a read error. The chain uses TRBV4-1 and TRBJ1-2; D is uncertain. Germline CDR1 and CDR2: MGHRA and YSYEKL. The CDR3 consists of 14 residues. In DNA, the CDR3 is TGCGCCAGCAGCCATGTTTCACCTTACTACGGCTACACCTTC. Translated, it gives CASSHVSPYYGYTF.

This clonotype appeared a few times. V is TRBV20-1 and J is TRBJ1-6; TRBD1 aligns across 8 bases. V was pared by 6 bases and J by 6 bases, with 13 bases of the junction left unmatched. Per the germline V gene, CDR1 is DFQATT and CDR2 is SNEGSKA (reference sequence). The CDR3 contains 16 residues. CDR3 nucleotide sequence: TGCAGTGCAGAACTCAGGGGGCGGTCTGGTAATTCACCCCTCCACTTT. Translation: CSAELRGRSGNSPLHF.

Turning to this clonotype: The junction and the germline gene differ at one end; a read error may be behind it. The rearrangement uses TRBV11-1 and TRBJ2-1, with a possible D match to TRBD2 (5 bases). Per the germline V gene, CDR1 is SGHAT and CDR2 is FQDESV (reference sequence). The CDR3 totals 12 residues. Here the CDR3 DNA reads TGCGCCAGCGGCCCCCAGGTCGATGAGCAGTTTTTC. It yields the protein CASGPQVDEQFF.

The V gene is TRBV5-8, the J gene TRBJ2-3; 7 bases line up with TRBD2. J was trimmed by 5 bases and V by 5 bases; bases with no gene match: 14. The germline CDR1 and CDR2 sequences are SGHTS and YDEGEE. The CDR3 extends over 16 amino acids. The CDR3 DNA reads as TGTGCCAGCAGTCTTAAGGGCGGGAGTGCCGGAGATACGCAGTATTTT. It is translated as CASSLKGGSAGDTQYF. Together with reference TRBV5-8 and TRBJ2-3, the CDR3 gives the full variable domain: EAGVTQSPTHLIKTRGQQATLRCSPISGHTSVYWYQQALGLGLQFLLWYDEGEERNRGNFPPRFSGRQFPNYSSELNVNALELEDSALYLCASSLKGGSAGDTQYFGPGTRLTVL.

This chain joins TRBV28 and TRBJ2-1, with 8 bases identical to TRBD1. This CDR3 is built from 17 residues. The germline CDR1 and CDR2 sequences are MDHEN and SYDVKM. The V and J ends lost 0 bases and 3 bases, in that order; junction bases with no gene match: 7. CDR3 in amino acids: CASSLWGAGTGYNEQFF. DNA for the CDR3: TGTGCCAGCAGTTTATGGGGGGCGGGGACAGGCTACAATGAGCAGTTCTTC.

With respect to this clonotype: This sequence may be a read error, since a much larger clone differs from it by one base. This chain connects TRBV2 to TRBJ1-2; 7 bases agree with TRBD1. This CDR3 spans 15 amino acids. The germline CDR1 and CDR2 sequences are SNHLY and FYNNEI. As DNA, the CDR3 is TGTGACAGCAGAGAGGCGACAGGGAGGAGCTATGGCTACACCTTC. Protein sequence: CDSREATGRSYGYTF.

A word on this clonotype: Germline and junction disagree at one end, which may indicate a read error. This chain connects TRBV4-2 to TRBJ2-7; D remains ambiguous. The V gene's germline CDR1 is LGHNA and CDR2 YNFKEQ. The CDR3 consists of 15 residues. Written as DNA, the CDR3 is TGTGCCAGCGGCCAAGATTATAGCTTCCCCTACGAGCAGTACTTC. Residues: CASGQDYSFPYEQYF.

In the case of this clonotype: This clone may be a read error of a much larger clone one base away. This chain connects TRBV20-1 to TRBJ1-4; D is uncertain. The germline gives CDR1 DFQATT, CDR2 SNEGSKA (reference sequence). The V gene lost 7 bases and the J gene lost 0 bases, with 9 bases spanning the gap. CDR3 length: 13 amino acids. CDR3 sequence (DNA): TGCAGTGTTCGGATCCCAACTAATGAAAAACTGTTTTTT. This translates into CSVRIPTNEKLFF.

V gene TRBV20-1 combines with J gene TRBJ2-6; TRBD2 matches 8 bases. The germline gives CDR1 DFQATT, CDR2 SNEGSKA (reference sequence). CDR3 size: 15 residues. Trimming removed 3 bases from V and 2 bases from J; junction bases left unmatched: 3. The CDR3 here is CSASGGVTGANVLTF. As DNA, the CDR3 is TGCAGTGCTAGCGGGGGGGTTACTGGGGCCAACGTCCTGACTTTC.